The entry below describes one TCR beta chain. Clones were read by immunoSEQ multiplex PCR, and TCRdb kept only the in-frame ones, dropping some. The sample contains 20,000 to 25,000 clones, about 86% of which appear only once. These data come from a study of somatic mutations in cytotoxic T cells in rheumatoid arthritis. CDR3 length equals 13 residues. With V trimmed by 8 bases and J by 7 bases, 5 bases remained unmatched. Germline V gene sequence: CDR1 SNHLY, CDR2 FYNNEI. This clonotype originated in a woman aged 50 to 65 in good health. Sequenced input: CD8+ T cells sorted from blood. The chain is built from TRBV2 and TRBJ2-1; 10 bases agree with TRBD2. As DNA, the CDR3 is TGTGCCAGCGCGGCTAGCGGGGGAAATGAGCAGTTCTTC. Translating it yields CASAASGGNEQFF.